These 7 T cell receptor beta chains share one sample of origin, sequenced in a study of blood T cell repertoires in COVID-19. TCRdb's copy holds only in-frame clones and misses some; the assay was immunoSEQ multiplex PCR. This table holds approximately 480,000 clones, around 87% found once. Sequencing was carried out using PBMCs or T cells enriched from blood (not recorded which). Receptors originate from a young woman who had recovered from COVID-19.

In DNA, the CDR3 is TGTGCCAGCAGCTTGGAAGGGGGAGGCACAGATACGCAGTATTTT. Amino acid sequence: CASSLEGGGTDTQYF. The rearrangement links TRBV5-4 to TRBJ2-3, with D perhaps TRBD1 (6 bases). The CDR3 contains 15 residues. V lost 0 bases and J 1 base, leaving 9 bases between the germline ends. Germline V gene data show CDR1 as SGHNT and CDR2 as YYREEE (reference sequence).

The rearrangement joins TRBV5-1 to TRBJ2-5; 8 nucleotides align to TRBD1. J lost 3 bases, V lost 4 bases, and 11 bases had no gene match. The length of the CDR3 is 16 residues. Germline loops: CDR1 SGHRS, CDR2 YFSETQ. This CDR3 reads CASSRSGQVLEETQYF. The CDR3 DNA sequence: TGCGCCAGCAGCCGTTCGGGACAGGTATTGGAAGAGACCCAGTACTTC.

A few counts support this clone. The CDR3 DNA is TGTGCCTGGAGTGTACAGCCCACCGGGGAGCTGTTTTTT. Encoded protein: CAWSVQPTGELFF. V is TRBV30 and J is TRBJ2-2, with D uncertain. The length of the CDR3 is 13 residues. The germline V and J ends were trimmed by 0 bases and 4 bases, with 6 bases remaining between them. Germline lookup yields CDR1 GTSNPN and CDR2 SVGIG (reference sequence).

This clone appeared once. The chain couples TRBV10-3 to TRBJ2-1, with D perhaps TRBD2 (6 bases). In germline, CDR1 is ENHRY, CDR2 SYGVKD. The CDR3 is made up of 14 amino acids. V dropped 8 bases and J dropped 8 bases, with 19 bases sitting between them. CDR3 DNA sequence: TGTGCCATCCGAGTAGCGGCCTCGGATGATGAGCAGTTCTTC. Encoded protein: CAIRVAASDDEQFF.

The chain combines TRBV5-8 with TRBJ1-1; 7 positions match TRBD1. From germline, CDR1 is SGHTS and CDR2 YDEGEE. With 0 bases clipped from V and 0 bases from J, the junction kept 5 bases outside the gene matches. The length of the CDR3 is 16 residues. CDR3 nucleotides: TGTGCCAGCAGCTTGGAGGCAGGGGGGATGAACACTGAAGCTTTCTTT. As protein: CASSLEAGGMNTEAFF.

Notes on this clone: A clone one base away is much larger, so this may be a read error. The J gene is TRBJ2-2, the V gene TRBV7-2, with D uncertain. This CDR3 contains 12 residues. The germline V gene has CDR1 SGHTA and CDR2 FQGNSA. Trimming took off 3 bases at V and 4 bases at J, with 3 bases between the two ends. Here the CDR3 DNA reads TGTGCCAGCAGCTTCATCACCGGGGAGCTGTTTTTT. Translated: CASSFITGELFF.

The chain recombines TRBV6-4 with TRBJ1-6; D is unclear. V shed 3 bases and J shed 9 bases, with 9 bases lying between them. Germline CDR1 and CDR2: MRHNA and SNTAGT. This CDR3 spans 13 amino acids. The CDR3 is CASSEIRGSPLHF. The DNA of the CDR3 is TGTGCCAGCAGTGAAATCCGGGGTTCACCCCTCCACTTT.